This T cell receptor beta chain was found in a study of T cell responses to AZD1222 COVID-19 vaccine. General study findings and limits: CD4 TCRs associated with vaccination spanned spike, dominating at 160-218 and 743-854. In a largely white British group with more females than males, clonal diversity was possibly underestimated.

Worth noting for this clone: Antigen unknown.

Some clones are missing from TCRdb's copy, which holds only in-frame ones; the method was immunoSEQ multiplex PCR. The sample lists 120,000 to 150,000 clones; approximately 89% were seen once. Germline CDR1 is SGDLS and CDR2 is YYNGEE. V dropped 2 bases and J dropped 0; count of bases not matched to a gene: 3. The CDR3 runs 16 residues. The sample consisted of peripheral blood, taken on day 0 of AZD1222 vaccination. V gene TRBV9 combines with J gene TRBJ2-5, with 11 bases fitting TRBD2. This TCR derives from an adult in good health. The CDR3 DNA is TGTGCCAGCAGCGTTGGGACTAGCGGTAACCAAGAGACCCAGTACTTC. Its translation: CASSVGTSGNQETQYF.